Sequencing of this T cell receptor beta chain was carried out in a study of cytomegalovirus exposure and HLA in healthy donors. Findings and caveats of the study: Follow-up analysis later connected one missense variant in DCLRE1C with trimming of TCR beta V- and J-genes.

As concerns this clone: Its antigen is not identified.

V lost 0 bases, J lost 0 bases, and 5 bases stayed unmatched. This CDR3 has 16 amino acids. CDR1 and CDR2 from the germline V gene are SGHRS and YFSETQ. The PCR employed 60 Vbeta primers together with 13 Jbeta primers. Produced via immunoSEQ multiplex PCR; TCRdb's table is partial and in-frame only. Among 50,000 or so clones listed, 73% were seen once. This chain connects TRBV5-1 to TRBJ1-1; 7 bases are shared with TRBD1. Sequencing was carried out using PBMCs. The clonotype originates from a young man in good health and CMV-seronegative. DNA for the CDR3: TGCGCCAGCAGCTTGGAATGGACAGGTCTGAACACTGAAGCTTTCTTT. Translation gives CASSLEWTGLNTEAFF.